The rows below give T cell receptor beta chains drawn from one sample of a study of blood T cell repertoires in COVID-19. Clones were sequenced by immunoSEQ multiplex PCR, and TCRdb holds only the in-frame ones, with some missing. This sample has roughly 200,000 clones; around 84% occur once, and the top ten carry approximately 19%. Sequencing was carried out using peripheral blood. The receptors stem from a human donor in a cohort sampled during active COVID-19. The conserved cysteine and the conserved F or W are not part of the CDR3 here. A D gene is named only where the DNA matches it firmly. Some rows mark clone size as missing; the rest say once, few, many or name a class of expanded clone.

ASSVTSLGEQF	-	TRBV7-3	-
ASSMRTSGNEQF	-	TRBV19	TRBD2
ASSLGPGVSYGYT	once	TRBV7-3	-
ASNPLRGYEQY	once	TRBV28	-
ASSPSGGWDEQF	few	TRBV27	TRBD2
ASSLTGDNGYT	-	TRBV3-1/TRBV3-2	TRBD1
ASTLTGNTEAF	once	TRBV12-3/TRBV12-4	-
ASSSDGSSGNTIY	-	TRBV5-1	-
SAREPEAF	-	TRBV20-1	-
ASSLNLFAYGYT	-	TRBV9	-
ASSQGLAGQETQY	-	TRBV11-3	TRBD2
ATRGIENTDTQY	-	TRBV10-3	-
ASDGDRVTGELF	-	TRBV28	TRBD1
ASSLAPNTGELF	few	TRBV2	TRBD2
ASNLAGSSYNEQF	few	TRBV9	TRBD2
SVVRGTGTSYEQY	-	TRBV29-1	TRBD1
ASSQDPGTVLAYEQY	-	TRBV3-1/TRBV3-2	TRBD1
ASSSWRNEQF	-	TRBV7-9	-
SVDKAQGGGGYT	-	TRBV29-1	-
AWIPWDRGNTGELF	-	TRBV30	TRBD1
ASRLPGMPLH	-	TRBV28	-
ASSLPTRSEQF	few	TRBV7-2	-
ASRQGSGYGYT	once	TRBV6-5	TRBD1
ASSTYRDGYT	few	TRBV9	-
ASSPFNQETQY	-	TRBV18	-
ATSISGGSHTIY	-	TRBV15	-
ASSQELSPNSPLH	-	TRBV4-1	-
ASSQGQTKNYGYT	-	TRBV6-6	TRBD1
ASSQHNINSPLH	-	TRBV3-1/TRBV3-2	-
ATSDRKGAIVGELF	once	TRBV24-1	TRBD1
ASSQGYSRNTEAF	-	TRBV3-1/TRBV3-2	-
ASSQDYGTGGDQPQH	-	TRBV4-1	TRBD1
ASSIDLFAEQF	-	TRBV19	-
ASSLAQGLYGYT	-	TRBV5-1	-
ASSQWDSSTGGYT	-	TRBV7-9	-